This TCR beta chain was documented in a study of CD8+ T cells in alopecia areata. Study-wide results and caveats: Tofacitinib significantly reduced both scalp clonality and expanded CD8+ clones among the top 100. Scalp data also include sequences from resident alphabeta T cells of normal skin. Higher clonality than in normal scalp was seen in lesional scalp, especially alopecia totalis/universalis.

Extraction and reverse transcription of RNA yielded cDNA as the sequencing template. Data came from immunoSEQ multiplex PCR; TCRdb stores just in-frame clones and leaves some out. The sample has a few hundred thousand clones; about three fifths are singletons. As for treatment: oral pan-JAK inhibitor, 5-10 mg twice daily. The V end lost 6 bases, the J end lost 5 bases, and 13 bases lay between the germline ends. This CDR3 is 13 amino acids long. From germline, CDR1 is SGHTA and CDR2 FQGNSA. Comments on this clone: Its antigen remains unknown.

The clonotype was recovered from a human donor with alopecia areata. This chain joins TRBV7-2 and TRBJ2-5; D assignment may be TRBD1 or TRBD2 (5 bases each). This specimen consisted of CD4+ T cells sorted from blood, obtained at week 4, from a patient treated with tofacitinib. In nucleotides, the CDR3 is TGTGCCAGCAGTCGGCAGGGCGGGGAGACCCAGTACTTC. Translated, it gives CASSRQGGETQYF. Full variable domain (rest looked up from reference TRBV7-2 and TRBJ2-5): GAGVSQSPSNKVTEKGKDVELRCDPISGHTALYWYRQSLGQGLEFLIYFQGNSAPDKSGLPSDRFSAERTGGSVSTLTIQRTQQEDSAVYLCASSRQGGETQYFGPGTRLLVL.